This T cell receptor (beta chain) originates from a study of human T cells and chemical hapten exposure. Time point: patch test 1, 2 weeks after DPC sensitization. Specified treatment: therapeutic diphenylcyclopropenone sensitization with weekly scalp DPC. TCRdb redid the calling of the RACE reads with MiXCR, one entry per CDR3 protein. In the table there are tens of thousands of distinct CDR3 sequences, about 11% of which are singletons. Germline values: CDR1 SEHNR, CDR2 FQNEAQ (reference sequence). CDR3 length: 12 amino acids. Trimming took off 3 bases at V and 6 bases at J, with 9 bases between the two ends.

The rearrangement joins TRBV7-9 to TRBJ2-7, with D possibly TRBD2 on 6 matching bases. Sequences were derived from whole blood, sampled in connection with sensitization to the hapten diphenylcyclopropenone (DPC). This TCR was sampled from a man in his forties with alopecia areata. Some clones in this sample may be carry-over from other donors' samples. The CDR3 region has the DNA TGTGCCAGCAGCTTCGGAGGGGTCGAGCAGTACGTC. Translated, it gives CASSFGGVEQYV.